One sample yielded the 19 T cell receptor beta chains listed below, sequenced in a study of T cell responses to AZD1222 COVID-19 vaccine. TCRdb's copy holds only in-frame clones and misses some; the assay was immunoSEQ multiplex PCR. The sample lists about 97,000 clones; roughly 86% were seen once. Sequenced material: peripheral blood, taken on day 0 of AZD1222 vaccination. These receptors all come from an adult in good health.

The CDR3, as DNA: TGTGCCTGGAGGAGCCGGGGCGGGAACACCGGGGAGCTGTTTTTT. Its protein product is CAWRSRGGNTGELFF. This rearrangement joins TRBV30 to TRBJ2-2; TRBD1 or TRBD2 may be the D gene (5 bases each). This CDR3 has 15 amino acids. Deletions cut 3 bases from V and 1 base from J, with 12 bases between. Germline V CDR1 and CDR2: GTSNPN, SVGIG (reference sequence).

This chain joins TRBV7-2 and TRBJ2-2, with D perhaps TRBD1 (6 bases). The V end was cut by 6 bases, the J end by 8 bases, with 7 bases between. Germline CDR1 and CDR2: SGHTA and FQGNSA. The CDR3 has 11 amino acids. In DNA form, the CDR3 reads TGTGCCAGCAGGAGGGGGGGGGAGCTGTTTTTT. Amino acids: CASRRGGELFF.

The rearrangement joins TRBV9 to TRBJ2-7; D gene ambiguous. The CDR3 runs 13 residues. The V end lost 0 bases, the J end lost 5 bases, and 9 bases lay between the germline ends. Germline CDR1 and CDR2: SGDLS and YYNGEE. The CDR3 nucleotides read TGTGCCAGCAGCGTAGTCGATTCGAACGAGCAGTACTTC. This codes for CASSVVDSNEQYF. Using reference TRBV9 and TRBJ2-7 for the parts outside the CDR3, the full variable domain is DSGVTQTPKHLITATGQRVTLRCSPRSGDLSVYWYQQSLDQGLQFLIQYYNGEERAKGNILERFSAQQFPDLHSELNLSSLELGDSALYFCASSVVDSNEQYFGPGTRLTVT.

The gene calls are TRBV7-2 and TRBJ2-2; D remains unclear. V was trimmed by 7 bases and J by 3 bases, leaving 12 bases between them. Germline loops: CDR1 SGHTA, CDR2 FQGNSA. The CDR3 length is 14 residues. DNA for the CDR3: TGTGCCAGCACCCCCGCCCTCGACACCGGGGAGCTGTTTTTT. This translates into CASTPALDTGELFF.

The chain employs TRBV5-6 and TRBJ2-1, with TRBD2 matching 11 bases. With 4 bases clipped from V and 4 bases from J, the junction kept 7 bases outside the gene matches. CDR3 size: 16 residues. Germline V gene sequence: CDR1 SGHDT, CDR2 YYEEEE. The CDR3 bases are TGTGCCAGCAGCCGGACTAGCGGGCCTACTTACAATGAGCAGTTCTTC. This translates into CASSRTSGPTYNEQFF.

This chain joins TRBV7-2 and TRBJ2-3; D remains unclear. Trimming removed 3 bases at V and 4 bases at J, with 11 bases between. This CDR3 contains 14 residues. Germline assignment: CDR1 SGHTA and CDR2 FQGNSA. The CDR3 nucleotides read TGTGCCAGCAGCTTCGGGCTTGAGCCAGATACGCAGTATTTT. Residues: CASSFGLEPDTQYF.

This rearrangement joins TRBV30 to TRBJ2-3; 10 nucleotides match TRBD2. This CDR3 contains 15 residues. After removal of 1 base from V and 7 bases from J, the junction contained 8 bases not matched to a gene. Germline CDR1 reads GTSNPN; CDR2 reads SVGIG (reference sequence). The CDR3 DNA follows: TGTGCCTGGAGTGGGTTAGCGGGAGGAGTGAATACGCAGTATTTT. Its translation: CAWSGLAGGVNTQYF.

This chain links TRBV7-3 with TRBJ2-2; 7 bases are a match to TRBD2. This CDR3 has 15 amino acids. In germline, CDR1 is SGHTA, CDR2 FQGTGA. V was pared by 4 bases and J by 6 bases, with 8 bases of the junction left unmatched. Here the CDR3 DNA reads TGTGCCAGCAGCTCCGGATTTGCGGGGGCCGGGGAGCTGTTTTTT. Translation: CASSSGFAGAGELFF.

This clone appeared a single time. The CDR3 DNA reads as TGTGCTAGTGCCGCCGCCTATGAGCAGTTCTTC. It codes for CASAAAYEQFF. This sequence joins TRBV12-5 and TRBJ2-1, with D hard to call. The germline gives CDR1 LGHNT, CDR2 FRNRAP. This CDR3 is 11 amino acids long. Trimming shortened V by 7 bases and J by 8 bases, and 9 bases separated the two germline ends. Full variable domain (rest looked up from reference TRBV12-5 and TRBJ2-1): DARVTQTPRHKVTEMGQEVTMRCQPILGHNTVFWYRQTMMQGLELLAYFRNRAPLDDSGMPKDRFSAEMPDATLATLKIQPSEPRDSAVYFCASAAAYEQFFGPGTRLTVL.

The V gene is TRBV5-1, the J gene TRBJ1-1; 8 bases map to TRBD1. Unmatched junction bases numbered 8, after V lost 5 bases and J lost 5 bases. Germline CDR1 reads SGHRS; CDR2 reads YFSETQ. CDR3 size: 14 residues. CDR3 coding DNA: TGCGCCAGCAGATCGGACAGGGTTACGACTGAAGCTTTCTTT. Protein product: CASRSDRVTTEAFF.

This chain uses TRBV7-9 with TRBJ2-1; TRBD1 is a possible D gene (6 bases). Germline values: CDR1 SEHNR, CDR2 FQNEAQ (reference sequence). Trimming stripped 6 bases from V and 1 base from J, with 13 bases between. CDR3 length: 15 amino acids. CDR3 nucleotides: TGTGCCAGCAGTCAAACAGGGCAATCCTACAATGAGCAGTTCTTC. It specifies CASSQTGQSYNEQFF.

CDR3 coding DNA: TGTGCCAGCAGCCAAGATCTTGAAGGCTACACCTTC. It specifies CASSQDLEGYTF. This chain uses TRBV3-1 (or the pseudogene TRBV3-2) with TRBJ1-2; D is ambiguous. In germline, CDR1 is LGHDT, CDR2 YNNKEL (reference sequence). Trimming took off 0 bases at V and 8 bases at J, with 7 bases between the two ends. CDR3 length: 12 amino acids.

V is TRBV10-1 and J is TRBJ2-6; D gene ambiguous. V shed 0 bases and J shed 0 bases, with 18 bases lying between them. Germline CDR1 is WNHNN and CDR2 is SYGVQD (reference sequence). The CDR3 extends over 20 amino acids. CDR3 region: CASSESPSNYRDSGANVLTF. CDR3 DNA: TGCGCCAGCAGTGAGTCACCATCAAATTACAGAGACTCTGGGGCCAACGTCCTGACTTTC.

DNA of the CDR3: TGTGCCAGTAGACGACCGGGAGATACGCAGTATTTT. Amino acids: CASRRPGDTQYF. The genes are TRBV19 and TRBJ2-3; D remains unclear. The germline V gene has CDR1 LNHDA and CDR2 SQIVND (reference sequence). The CDR3 totals 12 residues. V dropped 6 bases and J dropped 5 bases, with 9 bases sitting between them.

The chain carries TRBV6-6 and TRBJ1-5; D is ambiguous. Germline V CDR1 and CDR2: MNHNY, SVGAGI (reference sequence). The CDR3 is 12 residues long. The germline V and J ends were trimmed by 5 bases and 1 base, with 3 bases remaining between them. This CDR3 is CASSESNQPQHF. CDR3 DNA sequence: TGTGCCAGCAGTGAGAGCAATCAGCCCCAGCATTTT.

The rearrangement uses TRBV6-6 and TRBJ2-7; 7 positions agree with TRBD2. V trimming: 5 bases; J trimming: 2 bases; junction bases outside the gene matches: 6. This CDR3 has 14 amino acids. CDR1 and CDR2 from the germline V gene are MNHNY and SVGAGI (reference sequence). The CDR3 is CASSDLAEAYEQYF. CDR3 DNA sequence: TGTGCCAGCAGTGACCTAGCGGAGGCCTACGAGCAGTACTTC.

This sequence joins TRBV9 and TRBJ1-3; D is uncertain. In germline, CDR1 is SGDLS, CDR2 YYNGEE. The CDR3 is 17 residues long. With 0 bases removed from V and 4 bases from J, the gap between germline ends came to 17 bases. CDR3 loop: CASSVEMQPRRGNTIYF. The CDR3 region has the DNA TGTGCCAGCAGCGTAGAGATGCAGCCCAGGCGAGGAAACACCATATATTTT. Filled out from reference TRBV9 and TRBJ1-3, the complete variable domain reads DSGVTQTPKHLITATGQRVTLRCSPRSGDLSVYWYQQSLDQGLQFLIQYYNGEERAKGNILERFSAQQFPDLHSELNLSSLELGDSALYFCASSVEMQPRRGNTIYFGEGSWLTVV.

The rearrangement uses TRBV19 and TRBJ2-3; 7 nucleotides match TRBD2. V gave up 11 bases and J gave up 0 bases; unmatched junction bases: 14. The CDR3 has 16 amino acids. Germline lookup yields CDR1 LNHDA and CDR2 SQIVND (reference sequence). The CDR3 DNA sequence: TGTGCCTGCTCCGGGAGGCCTTTTTTAAGCACAGATACGCAGTATTTT. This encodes CACSGRPFLSTDTQYF.

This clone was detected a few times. CDR3: CASSLGREEFGYTF. Here the CDR3 DNA reads TGTGCCAGCAGCTTGGGCAGGGAAGAGTTTGGCTACACCTTC. J is TRBJ1-2 and V is TRBV11-1; TRBD1 is a possible D gene (5 bases). Between the trimmed V and J ends, which lost 3 bases and 7 bases, there was a span of 15 bases. The germline gives CDR1 SGHAT, CDR2 FQDESV (reference sequence). The CDR3 totals 14 residues.